This entry features one T cell receptor beta chain sequence. The antigen is unknown. The sample is drawn from a study of T cell responses to AZD1222 COVID-19 vaccine. The study's findings and limits: The donor group comprised mostly white British people and more females; the analysis possibly underestimated clonal diversity. A reported finding is that nearly half of spike-specific TCRs target unmutated variant regions.

This CDR3 region has 16 residues. Unmatched junction bases numbered 9, after V lost 6 bases and J lost 4 bases. Germline loops: CDR1 LNHDA, CDR2 SQIVND (reference sequence). Second-dose intervals near 4 or 12 weeks were combined. Profiled with immunoSEQ multiplex PCR; TCRdb holds only in-frame clones, not every one. The top ten clones hold around 2.5% of a sample with over 100,000 clones, about 85% of them seen once. The gene calls are TRBV19 and TRBJ1-2; TRBD1 matches at 12 bases. The sequence derives from an adult who received the AZD1222 COVID-19 vaccine. The material sequenced was peripheral blood, taken 28 days after the second AZD1222 dose. CDR3 coding DNA: TGTGCCAGTAGACCGGGACAGGGGGCGTTTCGCTATGGCTACACCTTC. It is translated as CASRPGQGAFRYGYTF. Full variable domain (outside the CDR3, taken from reference TRBV19 and TRBJ1-2): DGGITQSPKYLFRKEGQNVTLSCEQNLNHDAMYWYRQDPGQGLRLIYYSQIVNDFQKGDIAEGYSVSREKKESFPLTVTSAQKNPTAFYLCASRPGQGAFRYGYTFGSGTRLTVV.